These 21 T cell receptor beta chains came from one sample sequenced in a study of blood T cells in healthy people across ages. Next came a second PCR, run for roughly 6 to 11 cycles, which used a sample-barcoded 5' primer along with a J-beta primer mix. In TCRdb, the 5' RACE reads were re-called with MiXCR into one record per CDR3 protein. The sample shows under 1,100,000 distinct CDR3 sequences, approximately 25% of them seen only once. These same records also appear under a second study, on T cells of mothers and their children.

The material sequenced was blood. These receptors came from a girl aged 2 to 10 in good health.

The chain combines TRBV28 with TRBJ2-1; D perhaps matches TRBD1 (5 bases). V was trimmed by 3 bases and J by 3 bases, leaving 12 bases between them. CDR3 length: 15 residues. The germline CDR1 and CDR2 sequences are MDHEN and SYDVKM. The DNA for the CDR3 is TGTGCCAGCAGTTTTGGCCAGGGTTACTACAATGAGCAGTTCTTC. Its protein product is CASSFGQGYYNEQFF.

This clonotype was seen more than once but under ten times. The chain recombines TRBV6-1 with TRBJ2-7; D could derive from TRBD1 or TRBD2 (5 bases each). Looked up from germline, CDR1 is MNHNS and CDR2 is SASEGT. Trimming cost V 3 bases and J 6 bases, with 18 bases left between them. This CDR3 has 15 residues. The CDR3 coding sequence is TGTGCCAGCAGTGAGAAGGGACGGAGTGGTTCCGAGCAGTACTTC. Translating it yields CASSEKGRSGSEQYF.

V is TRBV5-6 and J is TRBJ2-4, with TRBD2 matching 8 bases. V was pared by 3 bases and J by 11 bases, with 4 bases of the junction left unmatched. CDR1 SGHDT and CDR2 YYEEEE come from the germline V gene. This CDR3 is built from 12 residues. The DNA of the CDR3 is TGTGCCAGCAGCTCGGGGGGGCTATTTCAGTACTTC. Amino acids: CASSSGGLFQYF.

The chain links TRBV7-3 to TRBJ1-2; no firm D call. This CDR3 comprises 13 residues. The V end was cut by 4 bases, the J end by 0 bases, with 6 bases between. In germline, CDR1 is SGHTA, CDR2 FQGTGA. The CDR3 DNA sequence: TGTGCCAGCAGCTCTAACACTAACTATGGCTACACCTTC. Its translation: CASSSNTNYGYTF.

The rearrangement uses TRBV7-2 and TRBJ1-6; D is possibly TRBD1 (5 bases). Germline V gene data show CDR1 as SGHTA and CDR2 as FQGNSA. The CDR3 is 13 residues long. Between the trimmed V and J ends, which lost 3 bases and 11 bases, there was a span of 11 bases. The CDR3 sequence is CASSFTGDPPLHF. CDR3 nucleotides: TGTGCCAGCAGCTTCACAGGAGATCCACCCCTCCACTTT.

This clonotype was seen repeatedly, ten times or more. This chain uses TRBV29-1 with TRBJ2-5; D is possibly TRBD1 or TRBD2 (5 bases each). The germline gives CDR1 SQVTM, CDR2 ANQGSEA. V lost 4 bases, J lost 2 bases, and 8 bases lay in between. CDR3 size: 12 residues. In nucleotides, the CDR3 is TGCAGCGTTGTGGGGGTTCAAGAGACCCAGTACTTC. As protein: CSVVGVQETQYF.

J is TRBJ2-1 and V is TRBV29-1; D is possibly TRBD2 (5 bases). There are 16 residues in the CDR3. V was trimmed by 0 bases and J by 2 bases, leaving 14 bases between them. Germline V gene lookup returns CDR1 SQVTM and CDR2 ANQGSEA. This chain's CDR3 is CSVEDGGGSPYNEQFF. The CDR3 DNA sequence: TGCAGCGTTGAAGATGGAGGAGGTAGCCCCTACAATGAGCAGTTCTTC.

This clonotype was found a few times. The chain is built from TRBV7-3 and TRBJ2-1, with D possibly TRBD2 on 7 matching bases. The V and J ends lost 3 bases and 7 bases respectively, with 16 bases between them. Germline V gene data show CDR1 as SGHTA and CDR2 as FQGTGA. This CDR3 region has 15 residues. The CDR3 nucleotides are TGTGCCAGCAGCTTTGACGGGGGGCCTGGGAATGAGCAGTTCTTC. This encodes CASSFDGGPGNEQFF. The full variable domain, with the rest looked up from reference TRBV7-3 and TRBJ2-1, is GAGVSQTPSNKVTEKGKYVELRCDPISGHTALYWYRQSLGQGPEFLIYFQGTGAADDSGLPNDRFFAVRPEGSVSTLKIQRTERGDSAVYLCASSFDGGPGNEQFFGPGTRLTVL.

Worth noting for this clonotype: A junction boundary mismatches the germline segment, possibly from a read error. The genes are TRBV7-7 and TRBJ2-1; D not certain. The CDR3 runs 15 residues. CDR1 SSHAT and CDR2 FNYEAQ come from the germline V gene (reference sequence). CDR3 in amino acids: CASSLSIDHYNEQFF. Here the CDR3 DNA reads TGTGCTAGCAGCTTATCCATAGACCACTACAATGAGCAGTTCTTC. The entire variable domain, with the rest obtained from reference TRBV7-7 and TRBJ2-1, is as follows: GAGVSQSPRYKVTKRGQDVTLRCDPISSHATLYWYQQALGQGPEFLTYFNYEAQPDKSGLPSDRFSAERPEGSISTLTIQRTEQRDSAMYRCASSLSIDHYNEQFFGPGTRLTVL.

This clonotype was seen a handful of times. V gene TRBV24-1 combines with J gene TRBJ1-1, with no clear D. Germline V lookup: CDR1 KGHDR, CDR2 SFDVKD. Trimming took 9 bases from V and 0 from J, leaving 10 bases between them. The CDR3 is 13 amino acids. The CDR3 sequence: CATADPMNTEAFF. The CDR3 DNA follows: TGTGCCACCGCCGATCCCATGAACACTGAAGCTTTCTTT.

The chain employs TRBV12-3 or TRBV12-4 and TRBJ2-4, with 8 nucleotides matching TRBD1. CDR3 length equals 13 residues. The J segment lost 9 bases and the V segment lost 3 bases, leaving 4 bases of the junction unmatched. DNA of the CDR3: TGTGCCAGCAGTTTGGGACAGGAGAGCATTCAGTACTTC. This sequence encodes CASSLGQESIQYF.

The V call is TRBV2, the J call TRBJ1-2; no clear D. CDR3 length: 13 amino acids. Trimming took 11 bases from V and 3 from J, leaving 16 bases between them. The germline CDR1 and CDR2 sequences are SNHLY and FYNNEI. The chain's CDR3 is CAGHIREDYGYTF. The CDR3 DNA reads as TGTGCCGGCCATATCCGGGAAGACTATGGCTACACCTTC.

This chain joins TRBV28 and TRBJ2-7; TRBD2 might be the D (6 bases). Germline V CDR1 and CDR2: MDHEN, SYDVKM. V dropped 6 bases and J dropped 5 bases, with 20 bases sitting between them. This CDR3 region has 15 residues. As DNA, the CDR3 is TGTGCCAGCAGCACACCCATGAGTGGGGGGAACGAGCAGTACTTC. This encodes CASSTPMSGGNEQYF.

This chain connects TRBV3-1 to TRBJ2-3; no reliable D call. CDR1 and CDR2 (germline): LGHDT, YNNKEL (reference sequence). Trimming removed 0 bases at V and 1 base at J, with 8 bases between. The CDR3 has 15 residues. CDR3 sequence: CASSQDPGRTDTQYF. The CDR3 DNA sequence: TGTGCCAGCAGCCAAGATCCCGGGCGCACAGATACGCAGTATTTT.

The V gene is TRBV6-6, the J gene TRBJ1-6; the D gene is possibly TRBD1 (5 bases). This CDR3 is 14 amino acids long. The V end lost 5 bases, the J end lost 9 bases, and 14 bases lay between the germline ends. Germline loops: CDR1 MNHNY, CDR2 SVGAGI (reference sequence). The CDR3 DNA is TGTGCCAGCAGTAGGGGATCGGGAGGTTCACCCCTCCACTTT. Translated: CASSRGSGGSPLHF.

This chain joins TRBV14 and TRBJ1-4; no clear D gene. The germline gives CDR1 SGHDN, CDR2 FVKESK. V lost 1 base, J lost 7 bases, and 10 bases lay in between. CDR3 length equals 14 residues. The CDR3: CASSQAAGSEKLFF. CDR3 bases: TGTGCCAGCAGCCAAGCAGCAGGTAGTGAAAAACTGTTTTTT. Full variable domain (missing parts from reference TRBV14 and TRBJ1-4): EAGVTQFPSHSVIEKGQTVTLRCDPISGHDNLYWYRRVMGKEIKFLLHFVKESKQDESGMPNNRFLAERTGGTYSTLKVQPAELEDSGVYFCASSQAAGSEKLFFGSGTQLSVL.

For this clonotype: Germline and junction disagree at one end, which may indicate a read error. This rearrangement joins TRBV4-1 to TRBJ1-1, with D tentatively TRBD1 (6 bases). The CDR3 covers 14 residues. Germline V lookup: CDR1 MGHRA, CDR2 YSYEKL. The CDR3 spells CASSSGRGDTEAFF. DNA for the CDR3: TGCGCCAGCAGCTCCGGACGGGGGGACACTGAAGCCTTCTTT.

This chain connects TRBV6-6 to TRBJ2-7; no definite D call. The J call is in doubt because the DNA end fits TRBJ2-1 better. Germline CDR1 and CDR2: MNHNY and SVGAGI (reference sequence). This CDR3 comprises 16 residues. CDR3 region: CASSYGRVNLYNEQFF. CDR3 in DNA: TGTGCCAGCAGTTACGGCCGAGTGAACCTTTACAATGAGCAGTTCTTC.

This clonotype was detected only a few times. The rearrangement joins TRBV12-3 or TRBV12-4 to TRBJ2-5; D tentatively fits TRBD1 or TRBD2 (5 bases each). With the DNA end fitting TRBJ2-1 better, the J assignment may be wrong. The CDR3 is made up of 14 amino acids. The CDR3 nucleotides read TGTGCCAGCAGTTTGAACGGGGCCTGGGATGAGCAGTTCTTC. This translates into CASSLNGAWDEQFF.

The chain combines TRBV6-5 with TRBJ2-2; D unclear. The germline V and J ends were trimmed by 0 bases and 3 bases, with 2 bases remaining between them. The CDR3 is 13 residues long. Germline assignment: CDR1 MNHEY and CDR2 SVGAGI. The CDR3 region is CASSYSYTGELFF. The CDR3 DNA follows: TGTGCCAGCAGTTACTCGTACACCGGGGAGCTGTTTTTT.

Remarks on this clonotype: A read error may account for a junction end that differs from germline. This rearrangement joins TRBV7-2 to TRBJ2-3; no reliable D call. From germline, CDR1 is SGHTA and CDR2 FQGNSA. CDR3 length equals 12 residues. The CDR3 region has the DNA TGTGCCAGCAGCTTAGTCTTTGGTGAACAAGTTTTT. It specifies CASSLVFGEQVF.